This T cell receptor beta chain is from a study of T cells in Graves' hyperthyroidism and ophthalmopathy. For the study at large: Peripheral blood was secured at the point of initial diagnosis, before any treatment.

Losses at the gene ends were 5 bases for V and 0 bases for J; bases not matched to a gene: 14. The germline V gene encodes CDR1 SGHTA and CDR2 FQGNSA. The CDR3 is made up of 18 amino acids. The investigators amplified TCR beta CDR3 regions from RNA transcripts. The HTBI set primed first-round TCR CDR3 RT-PCR. TCRdb called the multiplex PCR reads again in MiXCR, with one record for every CDR3 protein. The sample contains around 600,000 distinct CDR3 sequences, about 15% of which appear only once. This clonotype was seen repeatedly, ten times or more. Uncontrolled infection, other autoimmune disease, pregnancy or lactation excluded patients.

The chain carries TRBV7-2 and TRBJ2-7; 9 bases agree with TRBD2. The TCR was taken from a woman aged 50 to 65 with Graves' ophthalmopathy. Sequencing used blood. CDR3 loop: CASSPPRFWREGSYEQYF. In nucleotides, the CDR3 is TGTGCCAGCAGCCCCCCCCGGTTTTGGCGGGAGGGCTCCTACGAGCAGTACTTC.